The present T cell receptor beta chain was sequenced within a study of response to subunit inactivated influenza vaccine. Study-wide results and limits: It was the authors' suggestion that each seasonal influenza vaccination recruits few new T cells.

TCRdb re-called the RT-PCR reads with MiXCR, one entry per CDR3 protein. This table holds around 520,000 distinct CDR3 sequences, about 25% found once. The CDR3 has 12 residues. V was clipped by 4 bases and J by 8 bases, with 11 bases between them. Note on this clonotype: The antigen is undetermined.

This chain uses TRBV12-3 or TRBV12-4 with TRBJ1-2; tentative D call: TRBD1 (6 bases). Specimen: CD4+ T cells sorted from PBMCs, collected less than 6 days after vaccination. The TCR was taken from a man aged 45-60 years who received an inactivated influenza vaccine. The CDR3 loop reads CASSSGGLGYTF. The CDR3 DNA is TGTGCCAGCAGTTCCGGGGGGCTCGGCTACACCTTC.